These 5 T cell receptor beta chains were all obtained from the same sample, sequenced in a study of shared clonotypes between healthy human individuals. TCRdb keeps only in-frame clones here, not all; method: immunoSEQ multiplex PCR. The sample gives 2.5 million or so clones, roughly 92% of which show up once; 0.13% to 0.15% is in the top ten. Sequenced input: naive CD4+ T cells sorted from blood. As for subset: CD45RA+ positively selected. Receptors were obtained from a young man in good health.

V is TRBV6-5 and J is TRBJ1-2, with 10 bases aligning to TRBD1. Trimming at V came to 2 bases and at J to 4 bases, leaving 4 bases not matched to a gene. The CDR3 has 15 amino acids. CDR1 MNHEY and CDR2 SVGAGI come from the germline V gene. The CDR3 DNA reads TGTGCCAGCAGTTACCGGGACAGGGGAACCTATGGCTACACCTTC. Encoded protein: CASSYRDRGTYGYTF.

This clone has only a few counts. The V call is TRBV10-1, the J call TRBJ2-7; TRBD1 aligns across 10 bases. Per germline, CDR1 WNHNN and CDR2 SYGVQD (reference sequence). The CDR3 totals 15 residues. V lost 2 bases, J lost 5 bases, and 6 bases stayed unmatched. The CDR3: CASSEPGQGFNEQYF. CDR3 DNA: TGCGCCAGCAGTGAGCCGGGACAGGGGTTCAACGAGCAGTACTTC.

The rearrangement joins TRBV9 to TRBJ2-7; D possibly uses TRBD1 or TRBD2 (5 bases each). The CDR3 is 16 residues long. Germline CDR1 SGDLS, CDR2 YYNGEE. V dropped 0 bases and J dropped 4 bases, with 17 bases sitting between them. CDR3 nucleotide sequence: TGTGCCAGCAGCGTAGAGGGTATGGGACGCCCTTACGAGCAGTACTTC. This translates into CASSVEGMGRPYEQYF.

The chain employs TRBV5-4 and TRBJ2-1; D may be TRBD2 (6 bases). The CDR3 has 16 residues. Germline CDR1 is SGHNT and CDR2 is YYREEE (reference sequence). V lost 0 bases and J lost 0, with 10 bases in between. The CDR3 sequence: CASSLAPGDSYNEQFF. Written as DNA, the CDR3 is TGTGCCAGCAGCTTGGCGCCGGGAGACTCCTACAATGAGCAGTTCTTC.

The chain combines TRBV7-2 with TRBJ1-4, with D hard to call. Per the germline V gene, CDR1 is SGHTA and CDR2 is FQGNSA. The CDR3 spans 14 residues. The germline V and J ends were trimmed by 3 bases and 7 bases, with 12 bases remaining between them. The CDR3 spells CASSLRVDGEKLFF. For the CDR3, the DNA is TGTGCCAGCAGCTTGAGGGTGGACGGTGAAAAACTGTTTTTT.